The present entry profiles one TCR beta chain with its context. The clone's antigen remains unknown. No base quality information exists; no much larger clone differs at one position. Thawed PBMCs were FACS-sorted into unstimulated Tregs (CD4+CD25+CD127-), CD4+ non-Tregs (CD4+CD25-), CD4 cells and CD8 cells. Blood from healthy controls was obtained either as purchased buffy coats or from healthy volunteers. Healthy control blood was processed to PBMCs by Ficoll density gradient and cryopreserved, and patient PBMCs were collected before and after transplant. For TCRbeta CDR3 sequencing, genomic DNA from the sorted cells was extracted using the QIAGEN DNeasy Blood and Tissue Kit. High-throughput TCRbeta CDR3 sequencing, which included PCR amplification with bias correction and internal controls, was done commercially through immunoSEQ. The original methods were these. Unique productive TCRbeta sequences were defined by CDR3 nucleotide sequence when primers matched and otherwise by CDR3 amino acid sequence together with Vbeta and Jbeta genes. To correct sorting error, sequences shared between sorted populations at a frequency ratio of 2:1 or less were removed; the rest were assigned to the higher population. Donor-reactive sequences were defined as at least 5-fold expanded in CFSE-low cells versus unstimulated cells, with frequency of at least 0.01% in CFSE-low cells. Jensen-Shannon divergence calculated on the top 100 TCRbeta sequences ranked by frequency was used to measure repertoire divergence. When a sample had multiple sequencing runs, each run was corrected for sorting error separately and the runs were then pooled. TCRdb mirrors the immuneACCESS table, restricted to in-frame sequences. Some clones are absent from its copies; in checked studies, under half trace to an unresolved V gene, and the reason for the others is unknown. The V and J calls and clone size come from that table; D and trimming were worked out from the DNA. The sample records about 240,000 clones, about 80% of which are singletons. The biggest ten clones account for 0.64% of the sample.

These data originate in a study of Tregs in tolerant kidney transplant recipients (dated by TCRdb to the late 2010s). Notes on the research overall: The study applied TCRbeta sequencing to find donor-specific regulatory T cells before combined kidney and bone marrow transplantation and then followed those same cells after transplant. In a few healthy controls, several methods of expanding Tregs specific for an allogeneic donor were compared by TCRbeta repertoire sequencing.

Study-wide conclusions, independent of this receptor: Expanding Tregs with activated donor B cells appeared to identify the most biologically relevant and donor-specific TCRbeta repertoire. Biological reproducibility was not examined directly, but technical replication error appeared to be minimal. Because only a small number of patients were included, the study had limitations, and the results will need to be validated in larger populations as well as under other immunosuppression protocols.

Counted from cysteine to phenylalanine, this CDR3 has 14 amino acids. Only CDR3 DNA remains: 42 bases, in frame from the first base. The germline V gene encodes CDR1 SGDLS and CDR2 YYNGEE. The junction shows trimming of 0 bases on V and 9 bases on J, and the gene matches do not reach 6 bases of it. This TCR came from a human donor in good health. The sample comprised CD4+ T cells from blood. Recombination connected TRBV9 to TRBJ2-3, and 8 bases in between align with TRBD2. The CDR3 in this case is CASSVENSGATQYF. The DNA sequence is given as TGTGCCAGCAGCGTAGAAAATAGCGGGGCCACGCAGTATTTT.